Shown below are 25 T cell receptor beta chains from a single sample sequenced in a study of CXCR3-negative and CXCR3-positive naive CD8 T cells. Carrying UMI labels, the TRB cDNA libraries were prepared through 5' RACE. TCRdb re-called the 5' RACE reads and shows each CDR3 protein once, DNA omitted. Its clone listing holds around 50,000 distinct CDR3 sequences. Sequencing was carried out using naive CXCR3- CD8+ T cells from blood. As for subset: CD45RO-CCR7+CD27+CD95- naive CD8+ T cells lacking CXCR3 (TNR3-). All receptors come from a human donor in good health. Some clones in this sample may be carry-over from other donors' samples.

The chain carries TRBV4-1 and TRBJ2-3. Germline CDR1 and CDR2: MGHRA and YSYEKL. The CDR3 sequence is 11 residues long. The CDR3 region is CASSRTDTQYF.

The chain combines TRBV7-9 with TRBJ2-7. The CDR3 length is 13 residues. Per germline, CDR1 SEHNR and CDR2 FQNEAQ (reference sequence). CDR3: CASSFDSSYEQYF.

The chain couples TRBV27 to TRBJ2-1; TCRdb indicates TRBD1, and absent DNA this call remains unverified. The CDR3 is made up of 16 amino acids. Germline V CDR1 and CDR2: MNHEY, SMNVEV (reference sequence). The CDR3 spells CASSRPPGGSYNEQFF.

The genes are TRBV28 and TRBJ2-7. This CDR3 is 13 amino acids long. Per the germline V gene, CDR1 is MDHEN and CDR2 is SYDVKM. The CDR3 reads CASSLSRYYEQYF.

The V gene is TRBV28, the J gene TRBJ2-7; TCRdb outputs TRBD1, but without DNA this stays unchecked. In germline, CDR1 is MDHEN, CDR2 SYDVKM. This CDR3 has 19 residues. CDR3 residues: CASSLWAGRQGPSSYEQYF.

The chain carries TRBV7-6 and TRBJ2-6; TCRdb names TRBD2, which stays unverified in the absence of DNA. Germline assignment: CDR1 SGHVS and CDR2 FNYEAQ. The length of the CDR3 is 17 residues. The CDR3 spells CASSPRDGSSGANVLTF.

The CDR3 is CASSLSDTYEQYF. The J gene is TRBJ2-7, the V gene TRBV28. CDR1 and CDR2 (germline): MDHEN, SYDVKM. This CDR3 is built from 13 residues.

The chain carries TRBV5-6 and TRBJ2-5. The CDR3 extends over 14 amino acids. Germline CDR1 is SGHDT and CDR2 is YYEEEE. The CDR3 sequence is CASSLGGVDETQYF.

CDR3 amino acids: CASSYQGTGHEQFF. The chain combines TRBV6-5 with TRBJ2-1; the TCRdb D gene call, TRBD1, has no DNA to confirm it. This CDR3 is 14 amino acids long. Germline lookup yields CDR1 MNHEY and CDR2 SVGAGI.

The V gene is TRBV3-1, the J gene TRBJ2-1; TCRdb's D call, TRBD2, is unchecked because there is no DNA. This CDR3 contains 17 residues. CDR1 LGHDT and CDR2 YNNKEL come from the germline V gene (reference sequence). This chain's CDR3 is CASSHIAGGLSYNEQFF.

The chain uses TRBV24-1 and TRBJ2-3; TCRdb's D call, TRBD2, is unchecked because there is no DNA. The CDR3 contains 17 residues. Germline values: CDR1 KGHDR, CDR2 SFDVKD. The CDR3 region is CATSDPLAGSSTDTQYF.

The rearrangement joins TRBV7-9 to TRBJ2-7; TCRdb's D call, TRBD2, is unchecked because there is no DNA. The CDR3 consists of 17 residues. Germline V gene sequence: CDR1 SEHNR, CDR2 FQNEAQ (reference sequence). The CDR3 region is CASSLVGTAFGSYEQYF.

The chain links TRBV5-5 to TRBJ2-1; TCRdb designates TRBD2, a call that cannot be tested without DNA. The CDR3 runs to 12 residues. CDR1 and CDR2 from the germline V gene are SGHKS and YYEKEE (reference sequence). The CDR3: CASYGLANEQFF.

The V gene is TRBV28, the J gene TRBJ2-7; TCRdb names TRBD1, which stays unverified in the absence of DNA. The germline gives CDR1 MDHEN, CDR2 SYDVKM. The CDR3 covers 13 residues. The CDR3 loop is CASKLYGGGEQYF. Full variable domain (missing parts from reference TRBV28 and TRBJ2-7): DVKVTQSSRYLVKRTGEKVFLECVQDMDHENMFWYRQDPGLGLRLIYFSYDVKMKEKGDIPEGYSVSREKKERFSLILESASTNQTSMYLCASKLYGGGEQYFGPGTRLTVT.

V and J are TRBV29-1 and TRBJ2-7; the TRBD2 assignment by TCRdb is unverifiable without DNA. This CDR3 has 14 amino acids. Germline assignment: CDR1 SQVTM and CDR2 ANQGSEA. CDR3: CSVGTPPKPYEQYF.

The chain joins TRBV6-6 to TRBJ2-5; TCRdb returns TRBD1, unconfirmable since there is no DNA. CDR3 length: 15 amino acids. CDR1 and CDR2 (germline): MNHNY, SVGAGI (reference sequence). CDR3: CASSPDRGFWKTQYF.

The V call is TRBV23-1, the J call TRBJ1-1. TRBV23-1 is reported as an ORF; its role is uncertain. This CDR3 spans 18 amino acids. The CDR3 region is CASSQPVRWQFLGTEAFF.

CDR3 sequence: CSVEQGLSYEQYF. The chain links TRBV29-1 to TRBJ2-7; TCRdb gives TRBD2 as the D gene, but with no DNA this cannot be confirmed. In germline, CDR1 is SQVTM, CDR2 ANQGSEA. The CDR3 runs to 13 residues.

The chain's CDR3 is CSGRTASEAFF. The chain has TRBV29-1 and TRBJ1-1. In germline, CDR1 is SQVTM, CDR2 ANQGSEA. This CDR3 is built from 11 residues.

CDR3 in amino acids: CASSPGTDTQYF. The chain combines TRBV13 with TRBJ2-3; the TCRdb call, TRBD1, lacks DNA for checking. Per the germline V gene, CDR1 is PRHDT and CDR2 is FYEKMQ (reference sequence). The CDR3 is made up of 12 amino acids.

This rearrangement joins TRBV14 to TRBJ2-3. Germline-derived CDR1 and CDR2 are SGHDN and FVKESK. The CDR3 contains 14 residues. CDR3 residues: CASSRYAVTDTQYF.

The rearrangement links TRBV6-2 or TRBV6-3 to TRBJ2-1; with no DNA, the TCRdb D assignment of TRBD2 cannot be verified. The CDR3 is 14 amino acids. CDR1 MNHEY and CDR2 SVGEGT come from the germline V gene. The CDR3 protein is CASNELAGNNEQFF.

The V call is TRBV7-2, the J call TRBJ1-2; TCRdb selects TRBD1, and the lack of DNA leaves this call unchecked. The CDR3 has 14 amino acids. In germline, CDR1 is SGHTA, CDR2 FQGNSA. The CDR3 sequence is CASSRATGTFGYTF.

The rearrangement joins TRBV14 to TRBJ1-1. This CDR3 spans 12 amino acids. Per germline, CDR1 SGHDN and CDR2 FVKESK. The CDR3 region is CASSRVNTEAFF.

The V gene is TRBV28, the J gene TRBJ1-5; the D call from TCRdb, TRBD1, cannot be confirmed without DNA. Germline V gene sequence: CDR1 MDHEN, CDR2 SYDVKM. The CDR3 is 14 amino acids. Here the CDR3 reads CASSSDILRQPQHF.